This TCR beta chain was sequenced in a study of control samples from healthy donors and cancer patients. The protocol was immunoSEQ multiplex PCR, while the TCRdb copy is restricted to in-frame clones and leaves out a portion. The data hold 100,000 to 120,000 clones, with roughly 88% observed a single time. Looked up from germline, CDR1 is LNHDA and CDR2 is SQIVND (reference sequence). This CDR3 is 16 amino acids long. Trimming shortened V by 4 bases and J by 9 bases, and 19 bases separated the two germline ends. The chain combines TRBV19 with TRBJ1-6; D is perhaps TRBD1 (5 bases). The receptor's source is a woman aged 60 to 75 with lung cancer. The sample consisted of PBMCs. The CDR3 loop is CASSTRVGEGSSPLHF. The CDR3, as DNA: TGTGCCAGTAGTACCCGAGTAGGGGAAGGGAGTTCACCCCTCCACTTT.